The source of this TCR beta chain is a study of spatial heterogeneity in lung cancer. The table lists this clonotype with a few counts. Stated time point: sample taken at primary tumor resection. Whole RNA obtained from tumor, nontumor lung or frozen PBMC underwent sequencing without sorting. A total of approximately 77 untreated early-stage non-small cell lung cancer patients served as donors. MiXCR, applied by TCRdb to the 5' RACE reads, yields one record per CDR3 protein. The sample has about 50,000 distinct CDR3 sequences, 7.5% to 8% seen once. CDR3 length: 14 amino acids. Germline CDR1 is MNHNS and CDR2 is SASEGT. Trimming at V came to 3 bases and at J to 3 bases, leaving 2 bases not matched to a gene.

The genes are TRBV6-1 and TRBJ2-1; 7 bases line up with TRBD1. The sequence was obtained from a female donor with early-stage non-small cell lung cancer. Sequencing used PBMCs, obtained at surgery. The CDR3 protein is CASSDRGFYNEQFF. For the CDR3, the DNA is TGTGCCAGCAGTGACAGGGGGTTCTACAATGAGCAGTTCTTC.